Listed here are 24 T cell receptor beta chains from one sample, sequenced in a study of T cells in localized non-small cell lung cancer. Profiled with immunoSEQ multiplex PCR; TCRdb holds only in-frame clones, not every one. The table shows about 52,000 clones, with around 87% occurring only once. The sample here was PBMCs, taken before any cancer treatment. The receptors derive from a female donor with stage II lung adenocarcinoma.

The CDR3, as DNA: TGCGCCAGCAGCCAACGGCAAGGGACTAGCGGGGGGGTCATCAACACCGGGGAGCTGTTTTTT. Its translation: CASSQRQGTSGGVINTGELFF. The rearrangement uses TRBV4-1 and TRBJ2-2; 16 positions match TRBD2. V was clipped by 2 bases and J by 2 bases; unmatched bases: 11. CDR3 length: 21 residues. Germline-derived CDR1 and CDR2 are MGHRA and YSYEKL.

The CDR3 loop is CAIREVRGYEQYF. As DNA, the CDR3 is TGTGCCATCAGAGAGGTGAGGGGATACGAGCAGTACTTC. The chain carries TRBV10-3 and TRBJ2-7; D could derive from TRBD1 or TRBD2 (5 bases each). V was pared by 6 bases and J by 4 bases, with 13 bases between. The CDR3 sequence is 13 residues long. Per the germline V gene, CDR1 is ENHRY and CDR2 is SYGVKD.

This clone was counted once. This chain links TRBV19 with TRBJ2-6, with 11 bases aligning to TRBD1. V shed 4 bases, J shed 4 bases, and the junction held 6 bases outside the gene matches. The CDR3 is made up of 17 amino acids. Germline CDR1 is LNHDA and CDR2 is SQIVND (reference sequence). CDR3 coding DNA: TGTGCCAGTAGTACGGACAGGGGGCAAGGAGGGGCCAACGTCCTGACTTTC. Protein: CASSTDRGQGGANVLTF.

This clone is a singleton in its sample. Relative to the germline gene, one junction end is altered; a read error may explain this. The chain combines TRBV11-2 with TRBJ1-1, with no clear D. The V gene's germline CDR1 is SGHAT and CDR2 FQNNGV. The CDR3 consists of 15 residues. The DNA of the CDR3 is TGTGCCAGCAGATTAGACCCACAGAGAATTACTGAAGCTTTCTTT. The encoded protein is CASRLDPQRITEAFF.

As DNA, the CDR3 is TGTGCCTGGAGCAAGGGGGCGGCTGGAACTGAAGCTTTCTTT. Translated: CAWSKGAAGTEAFF. J is TRBJ1-1 and V is TRBV30; 7 nucleotides match TRBD1. The CDR3 length is 14 residues. Germline assignment: CDR1 GTSNPN and CDR2 SVGIG (reference sequence). V dropped 3 bases and J dropped 5; count of bases not matched to a gene: 9.

The rearrangement joins TRBV6-6 to TRBJ2-6; D gene ambiguous. Between the trimmed V and J ends, which lost 6 bases and 0 bases, there was a span of 9 bases. The germline gives CDR1 MNHNY, CDR2 SVGAGI (reference sequence). The CDR3 extends over 15 amino acids. CDR3 in amino acids: CASRVTSSGANVLTF. CDR3 DNA sequence: TGTGCCAGCAGAGTAACGAGCTCTGGGGCCAACGTCCTGACTTTC.

This CDR3 is CASSSRDPFTDTQYF. The CDR3 DNA reads as TGCGCCAGCAGCTCCCGGGATCCTTTCACAGATACGCAGTATTTT. This chain uses TRBV5-1 with TRBJ2-3; perhaps TRBD2 as D (5 bases). The CDR3 contains 15 residues. CDR1 SGHRS and CDR2 YFSETQ come from the germline V gene. V lost 3 bases to trimming and J lost 2 bases, with 13 bases between them.

The V and J genes are TRBV15 and TRBJ2-2, with D perhaps matching TRBD1 (5 bases). V lost 5 bases and J 1 base, leaving 8 bases between the germline ends. Germline values: CDR1 LNHNV, CDR2 YYDKDF (reference sequence). There are 14 residues in the CDR3. CDR3 loop: CATSAGQNTGELFF. CDR3 DNA sequence: TGTGCCACCAGCGCTGGACAGAACACCGGGGAGCTGTTTTTT.

The chain has TRBV2 and TRBJ1-5; tentatively, D is TRBD1 (6 bases). The germline CDR1 and CDR2 sequences are SNHLY and FYNNEI. CDR3 length: 15 amino acids. V dropped 5 bases and J dropped 3 bases, with 14 bases sitting between them. The CDR3: CASSRGRTDNQPQHF. CDR3 DNA sequence: TGTGCCAGCAGTAGGGGTAGGACAGACAATCAGCCCCAGCATTTT.

This clone has only one observation. The V and J genes are TRBV9 and TRBJ2-6; unclear D gene. The CDR3 covers 15 residues. Trimming removed 4 bases at V and 0 bases at J, with 8 bases between. Germline CDR1 SGDLS, CDR2 YYNGEE. CDR3 sequence: CASSKQSSGANVLTF. The CDR3 nucleotides read TGTGCCAGCAGCAAACAGAGCTCTGGGGCCAACGTCCTGACTTTC.

The chain carries TRBV5-1 and TRBJ1-3; tentative D call: TRBD1 (5 bases). The germline V gene has CDR1 SGHRS and CDR2 YFSETQ. Deletions cut 4 bases from V and 4 bases from J, with 12 bases between. This CDR3 region has 14 residues. The CDR3 loop is CASSLDMKGNTIYF. In DNA, the CDR3 is TGCGCCAGCAGCCTGGACATGAAGGGAAACACCATATATTTT.

This clone qualifies as medium-sized (0.01 to 0.1%). The chain recombines TRBV4-1 with TRBJ1-1; 8 bases fit TRBD1. Germline loops: CDR1 MGHRA, CDR2 YSYEKL. J lost 4 bases, V lost 1 base, and 5 bases had no gene match. The length of the CDR3 is 15 residues. The CDR3 nucleotides are TGCGCCAGCAGCCAAGGTCAGGGGGCGGCCACTGAAGCTTTCTTT. Protein sequence: CASSQGQGAATEAFF.

The chain joins TRBV6-5 to TRBJ1-2; 7 bases match TRBD1. This CDR3 spans 13 amino acids. Germline CDR1 and CDR2: MNHEY and SVGAGI. J was trimmed by 7 bases and V by 7 bases; bases with no gene match: 9. CDR3 in amino acids: CASTQGGLGGYTF. In DNA, the CDR3 is TGTGCCAGCACCCAGGGGGGGTTGGGTGGCTACACCTTC.

This clone has more than one count but fewer than ten. The chain links TRBV6-1 to TRBJ1-5; D remains unclear. CDR1 is MNHNS, CDR2 SASEGT, per germline. V shed 3 bases and J shed 5 bases, with 14 bases lying between them. The CDR3 sequence is 15 residues long. The CDR3 DNA reads TGTGCCAGCAGTGAGTCGCTGCGGACCCATCAGCCCCAGCATTTT. Protein sequence: CASSESLRTHQPQHF.

V gene TRBV2 combines with J gene TRBJ2-5; 12 bases line up with TRBD2. V dropped 6 bases and J dropped 7; count of bases not matched to a gene: 6. Germline CDR1 is SNHLY and CDR2 is FYNNEI. The CDR3 has 14 residues. The CDR3 region is CASSTSGGRWTQYF. CDR3 nucleotides: TGTGCCAGCAGCACTAGCGGGGGGAGGTGGACCCAGTACTTC.

V and J are TRBV27 and TRBJ1-4, with 7 bases fitting TRBD1. After removal of 1 base from V and 8 bases from J, the junction contained 4 bases not matched to a gene. The germline V gene encodes CDR1 MNHEY and CDR2 SMNVEV (reference sequence). This CDR3 spans 14 amino acids. CDR3 residues: CASSLFRDSEKLFF. The CDR3 DNA reads as TGTGCCAGCAGTTTATTCCGGGACAGCGAAAAACTGTTTTTT.

Here the CDR3 reads CASGLFGTGLRYTF. In DNA, the CDR3 is TGTGCCAGCGGCCTGTTTGGGACAGGTCTACGCTACACCTTC. J is TRBJ1-2 and V is TRBV6-5; the match to TRBD1 covers 8 bases. This CDR3 spans 14 amino acids. Germline V gene lookup returns CDR1 MNHEY and CDR2 SVGAGI. Trimming took 8 bases from V and 9 from J; bases not matched to a gene: 14.

This rearrangement joins TRBV5-4 to TRBJ1-2; TRBD1 is a possible D gene (5 bases). The CDR3 runs to 14 residues. Between the trimmed V and J ends, which lost 1 base and 7 bases, there was a span of 14 bases. Per germline, CDR1 SGHNT and CDR2 YYREEE (reference sequence). CDR3 amino acids: CASSLPGLGAGYTF. For the CDR3, the DNA is TGTGCCAGCAGCTTGCCGGGGCTGGGTGCTGGCTACACCTTC. The whole variable domain, remainder taken from reference TRBV5-4 and TRBJ1-2, is ETGVTQSPTHLIKTRGQQVTLRCSSQSGHNTVSWYQQALGQGPQFIFQYYREEENGRGNFPPRFSGLQFPNYSSELNVNALELDDSALYLCASSLPGLGAGYTFGSGTRLTVV.

This clone appeared a few times. The gene calls are TRBV7-2 and TRBJ2-7; 7 bases are shared with TRBD2. This CDR3 is built from 14 residues. The V gene end was trimmed by 1 base and the J gene end by 3 bases; junction bases not matched to a gene: 3. The germline gives CDR1 SGHTA, CDR2 FQGNSA. CDR3 sequence (DNA): TGTGCCAGCAGCTTAGATCGGGGGGTCTACGAGCAGTACTTC. Its protein product is CASSLDRGVYEQYF.

The gene calls are TRBV7-2 and TRBJ1-5; D unresolved. The V gene's germline CDR1 is SGHTA and CDR2 FQGNSA. Trimming took off 3 bases at V and 0 bases at J, with 3 bases between the two ends. This CDR3 region has 13 residues. In DNA form, the CDR3 reads TGTGCCAGCAGCTTCGATAGCAATCAGCCCCAGCATTTT. Translating gives CASSFDSNQPQHF. The complete variable domain, with remaining parts taken from reference TRBV7-2 and TRBJ1-5, reads GAGVSQSPSNKVTEKGKDVELRCDPISGHTALYWYRQSLGQGLEFLIYFQGNSAPDKSGLPSDRFSAERTGGSVSTLTIQRTQQEDSAVYLCASSFDSNQPQHFGDGTRLSIL.

Written as DNA, the CDR3 is TGCGCCAGCAGCCAAGACCGGGACACGAACACTGAAGCTTTCTTT. This sequence encodes CASSQDRDTNTEAFF. The chain employs TRBV4-1 and TRBJ1-1, with D possibly TRBD1 on 6 matching bases. There are 15 residues in the CDR3. Trimming left V 0 bases short and J 1 base short, with 9 bases between. In germline, CDR1 is MGHRA, CDR2 YSYEKL.

The genes are TRBV7-8 and TRBJ1-3; D unresolved. Trimming stripped 1 base from V and 3 bases from J, with 16 bases between. Germline V lookup: CDR1 SGHVS, CDR2 FQNEAQ. The CDR3 loop spans 17 amino acids. The CDR3 region is CASSLEGILTFGNTIYF. The CDR3 coding sequence is TGTGCCAGCAGCTTAGAAGGGATATTAACCTTTGGAAACACCATATATTTT.

This chain uses TRBV11-1 with TRBJ2-1; 10 bases are a match to TRBD1. V shed 4 bases, J shed 5 bases, and the junction held 5 bases outside the gene matches. Germline lookup yields CDR1 SGHAT and CDR2 FQDESV (reference sequence). This CDR3 has 15 residues. The CDR3 is CASSSRDRGHNEQFF. In DNA, the CDR3 is TGTGCCAGCAGCTCTCGGGACAGGGGCCACAATGAGCAGTTCTTC.

This clone was recorded a few times. The CDR3 sequence is CAWTPLFFSVAFF. As DNA, the CDR3 is TGTGCCTGGACTCCCCTTTTCTTCTCCGTAGCTTTCTTT. The chain carries TRBV30 and TRBJ1-1, with no clear D. Germline V lookup: CDR1 GTSNPN, CDR2 SVGIG (reference sequence). V was cut by 4 bases and J by 10 bases, with 19 bases left in between. This CDR3 contains 13 residues.